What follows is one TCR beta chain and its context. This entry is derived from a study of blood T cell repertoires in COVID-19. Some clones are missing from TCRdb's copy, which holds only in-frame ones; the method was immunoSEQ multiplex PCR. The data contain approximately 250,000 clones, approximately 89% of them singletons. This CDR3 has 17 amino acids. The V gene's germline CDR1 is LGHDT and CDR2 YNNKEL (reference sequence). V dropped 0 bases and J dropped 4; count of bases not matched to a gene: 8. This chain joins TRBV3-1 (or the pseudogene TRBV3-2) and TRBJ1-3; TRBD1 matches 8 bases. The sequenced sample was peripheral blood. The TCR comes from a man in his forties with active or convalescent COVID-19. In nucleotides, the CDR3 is TGTGCCAGCAGCCAAGATCCCTGGACAGGGAGAGGAAACACCATATATTTT. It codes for CASSQDPWTGRGNTIYF.